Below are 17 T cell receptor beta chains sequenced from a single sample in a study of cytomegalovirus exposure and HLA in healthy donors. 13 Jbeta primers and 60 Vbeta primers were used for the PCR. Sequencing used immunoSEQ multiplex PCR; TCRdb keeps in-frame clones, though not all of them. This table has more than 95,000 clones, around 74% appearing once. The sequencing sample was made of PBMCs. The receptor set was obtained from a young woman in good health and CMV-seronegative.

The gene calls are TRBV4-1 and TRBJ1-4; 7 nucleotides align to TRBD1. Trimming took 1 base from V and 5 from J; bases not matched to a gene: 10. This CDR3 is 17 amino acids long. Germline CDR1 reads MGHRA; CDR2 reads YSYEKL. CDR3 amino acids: CASSQVARGPFNEKLFF. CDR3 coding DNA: TGCGCCAGCAGCCAAGTAGCTAGGGGGCCTTTCAATGAAAAACTGTTTTTT.

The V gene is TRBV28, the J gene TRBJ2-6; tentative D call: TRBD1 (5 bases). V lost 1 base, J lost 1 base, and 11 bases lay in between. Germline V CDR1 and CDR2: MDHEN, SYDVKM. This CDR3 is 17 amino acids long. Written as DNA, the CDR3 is TGTGCCAGCAGTTTATCCCCTCGACAGTCTGGGGCCAACGTCCTGACTTTC. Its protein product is CASSLSPRQSGANVLTF.

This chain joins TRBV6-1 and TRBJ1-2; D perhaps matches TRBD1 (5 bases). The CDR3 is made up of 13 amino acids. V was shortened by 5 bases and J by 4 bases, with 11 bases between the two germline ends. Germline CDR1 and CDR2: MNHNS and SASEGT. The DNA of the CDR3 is TGTGCCAGCAGTCTACAGGTTGTCTATGGCTACACCTTC. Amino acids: CASSLQVVYGYTF.

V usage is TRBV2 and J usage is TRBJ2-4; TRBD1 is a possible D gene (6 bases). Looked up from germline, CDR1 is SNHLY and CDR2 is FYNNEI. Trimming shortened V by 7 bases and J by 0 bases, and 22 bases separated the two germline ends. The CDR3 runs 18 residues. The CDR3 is CASIPRDTSTLAKNIQYF. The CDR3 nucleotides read TGTGCCAGCATCCCCCGGGACACATCTACACTAGCCAAAAACATTCAGTACTTC.

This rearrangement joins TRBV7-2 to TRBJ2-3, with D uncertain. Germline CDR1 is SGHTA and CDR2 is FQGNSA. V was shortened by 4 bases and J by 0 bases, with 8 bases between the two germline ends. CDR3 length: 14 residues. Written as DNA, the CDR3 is TGTGCCAGCAGCTCAGTTTGGAGCACAGATACGCAGTATTTT. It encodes CASSSVWSTDTQYF. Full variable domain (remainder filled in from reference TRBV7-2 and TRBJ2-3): GAGVSQSPSNKVTEKGKDVELRCDPISGHTALYWYRQSLGQGLEFLIYFQGNSAPDKSGLPSDRFSAERTGGSVSTLTIQRTQQEDSAVYLCASSSVWSTDTQYFGPGTRLTVL.

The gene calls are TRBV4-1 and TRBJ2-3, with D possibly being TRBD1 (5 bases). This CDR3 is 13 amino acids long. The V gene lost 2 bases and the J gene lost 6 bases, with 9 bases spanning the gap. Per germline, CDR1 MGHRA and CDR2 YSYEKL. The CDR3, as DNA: TGCGCCAGCAGCCAACAACAGGAGGATACGCAGTATTTT. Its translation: CASSQQQEDTQYF.

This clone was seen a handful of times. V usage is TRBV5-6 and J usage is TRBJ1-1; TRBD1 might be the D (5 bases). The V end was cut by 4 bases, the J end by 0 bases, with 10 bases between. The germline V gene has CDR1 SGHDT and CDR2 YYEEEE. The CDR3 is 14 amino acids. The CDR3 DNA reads TGTGCCAGCAGCGCGGGGACCATGAACACTGAAGCTTTCTTT. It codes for CASSAGTMNTEAFF.

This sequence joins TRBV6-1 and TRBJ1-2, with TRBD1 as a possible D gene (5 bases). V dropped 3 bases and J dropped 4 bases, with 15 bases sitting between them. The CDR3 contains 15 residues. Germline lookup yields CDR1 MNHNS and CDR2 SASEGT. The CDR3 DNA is TGTGCCAGCAGTGAGGGGCCGGGGGTTGTCTATGGCTACACCTTC. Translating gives CASSEGPGVVYGYTF.

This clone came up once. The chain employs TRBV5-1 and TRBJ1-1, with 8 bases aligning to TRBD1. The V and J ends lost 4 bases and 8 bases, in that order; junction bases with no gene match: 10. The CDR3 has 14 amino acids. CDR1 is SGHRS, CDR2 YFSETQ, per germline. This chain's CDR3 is CASSPGQGELEAFF. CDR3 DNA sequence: TGCGCCAGCAGCCCAGGACAGGGCGAGCTCGAAGCTTTCTTT.

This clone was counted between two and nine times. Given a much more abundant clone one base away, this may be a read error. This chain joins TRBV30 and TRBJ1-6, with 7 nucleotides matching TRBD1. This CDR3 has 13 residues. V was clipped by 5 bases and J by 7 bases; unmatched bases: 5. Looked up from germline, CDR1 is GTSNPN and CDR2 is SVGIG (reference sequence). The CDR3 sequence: CAWGYRGNSPLHF. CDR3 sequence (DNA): TGTGCCTGGGGGTACAGGGGCAATTCACCCCTCCACTTT.

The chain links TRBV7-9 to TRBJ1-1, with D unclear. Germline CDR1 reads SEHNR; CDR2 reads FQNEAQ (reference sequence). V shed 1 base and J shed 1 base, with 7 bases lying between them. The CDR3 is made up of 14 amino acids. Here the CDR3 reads CASSLVASNTEAFF. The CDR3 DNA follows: TGTGCCAGCAGCTTAGTGGCCTCGAACACTGAAGCTTTCTTT.

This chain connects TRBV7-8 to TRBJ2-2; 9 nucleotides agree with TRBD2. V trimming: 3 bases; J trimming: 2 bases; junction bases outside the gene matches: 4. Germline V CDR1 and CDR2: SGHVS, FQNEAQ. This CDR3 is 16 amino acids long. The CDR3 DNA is TGTGCCAGCAGCTTTCCTAGCGGGGCTAACACCGGGGAGCTGTTTTTT. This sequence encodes CASSFPSGANTGELFF.

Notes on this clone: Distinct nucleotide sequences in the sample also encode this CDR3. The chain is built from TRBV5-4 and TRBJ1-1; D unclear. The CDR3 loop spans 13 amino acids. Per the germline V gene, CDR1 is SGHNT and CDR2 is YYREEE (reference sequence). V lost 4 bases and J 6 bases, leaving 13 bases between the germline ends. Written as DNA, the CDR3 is TGTGCCAGCAGCCCTGACCCGGCGGCTGAAGCTTTCTTT. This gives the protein CASSPDPAAEAFF.

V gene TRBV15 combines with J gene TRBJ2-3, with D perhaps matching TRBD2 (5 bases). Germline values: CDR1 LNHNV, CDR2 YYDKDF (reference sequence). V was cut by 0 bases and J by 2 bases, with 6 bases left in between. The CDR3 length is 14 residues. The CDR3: CATSRDRDTDTQYF. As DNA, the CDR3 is TGTGCCACCAGCAGAGACCGGGACACAGATACGCAGTATTTT. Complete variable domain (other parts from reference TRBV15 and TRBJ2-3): DAMVIQNPRYQVTQFGKPVTLSCSQTLNHNVMYWYQQKSSQAPKLLFHYYDKDFNNEADTPDNFQSRRPNTSFCFLDIRSPGLGDTAMYLCATSRDRDTDTQYFGPGTRLTVL.

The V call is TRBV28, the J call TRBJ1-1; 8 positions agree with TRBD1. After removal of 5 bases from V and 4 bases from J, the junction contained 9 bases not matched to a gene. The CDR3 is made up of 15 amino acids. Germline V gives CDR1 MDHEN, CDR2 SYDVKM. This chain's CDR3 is CASSIPGQGGTEAFF. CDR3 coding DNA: TGTGCCAGCAGTATTCCTGGACAGGGTGGCACTGAAGCTTTCTTT.

The CDR3 is CASSELWTGERMGYGYTF. In DNA form, the CDR3 reads TGTGCCAGCAGTGAACTTTGGACAGGGGAGCGGATGGGGTATGGCTACACCTTC. The genes are TRBV6-1 and TRBJ1-2; 9 nucleotides line up with TRBD1. Germline CDR1 is MNHNS and CDR2 is SASEGT. This CDR3 is 18 amino acids long. V shed 2 bases and J 5 bases; nucleotides not matched to a gene: 15.

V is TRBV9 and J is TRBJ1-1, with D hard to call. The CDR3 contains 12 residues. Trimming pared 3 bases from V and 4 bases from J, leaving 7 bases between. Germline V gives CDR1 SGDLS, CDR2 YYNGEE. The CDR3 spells CASSGGVTEAFF. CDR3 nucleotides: TGTGCCAGCAGCGGCGGGGTCACTGAAGCTTTCTTT. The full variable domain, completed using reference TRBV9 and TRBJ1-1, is DSGVTQTPKHLITATGQRVTLRCSPRSGDLSVYWYQQSLDQGLQFLIQYYNGEERAKGNILERFSAQQFPDLHSELNLSSLELGDSALYFCASSGGVTEAFFGQGTRLTVV.